These 6 T cell receptor beta chains originate from one sample sequenced in a study of Graves' ophthalmopathy and Graves' hyperthyroidism. RNA transcripts yielded amplified TCR beta CDR3 regions. First-round RT-PCR with HTBI primers preceded a second-round multiplex PCR. TCRdb analysed the multiplex PCR reads with MiXCR anew, one entry per CDR3 protein. This table has 150,000 or so distinct CDR3 sequences, 35% to 45% appearing once. Sequenced input: peripheral blood. These receptor sequences come from a man aged 30 to 39 with Graves' ophthalmopathy.

The chain employs TRBV7-2 and TRBJ1-2; D not resolved. Germline lookup yields CDR1 SGHTA and CDR2 FQGNSA. Trimming left V 6 bases short and J 6 bases short, with 17 bases between. The CDR3 is 14 amino acids. The CDR3 bases are TGTGCCAGCAGTCTCCAAGGTGTGGTGGATGGCTACACCTTC. It specifies CASSLQGVVDGYTF.

The count of this clonotype is one. The chain is built from TRBV7-6 and TRBJ1-6; no reliable D call. V was cut by 1 base and J by 13 bases, with 11 bases left in between. Germline lookup yields CDR1 SGHVS and CDR2 FNYEAQ. This CDR3 has 13 amino acids. This CDR3 is CASSLGRERPLHF. CDR3 sequence (DNA): TGTGCCAGCAGCTTAGGGAGGGAGCGCCCCCTCCACTTT.

The rearrangement joins TRBV12-3 or TRBV12-4 to TRBJ1-6; possible D gene TRBD1, 5 bases. V lost 3 bases to trimming and J lost 8 bases, with 11 bases between them. The CDR3 loop spans 14 amino acids. DNA for the CDR3: TGTGCCAGCAGTTTCCAAGGGACCTATTCACCCCTCCACTTT. Protein product: CASSFQGTYSPLHF.

This clonotype has at least ten counts. V and J are TRBV28 and TRBJ2-5, with TRBD2 matching over 14 bases. The CDR3 covers 17 residues. CDR1 and CDR2 (germline): MDHEN, SYDVKM. Losses at the gene ends were 5 bases for V and 5 bases for J; bases not matched to a gene: 10. The CDR3 sequence: CASSPQRLAGGGETQYF. CDR3 coding DNA: TGTGCCAGCAGTCCCCAACGACTAGCGGGAGGGGGGGAGACCCAGTACTTC. Filled out from reference TRBV28 and TRBJ2-5, the complete variable domain reads DVKVTQSSRYLVKRTGEKVFLECVQDMDHENMFWYRQDPGLGLRLIYFSYDVKMKEKGDIPEGYSVSREKKERFSLILESASTNQTSMYLCASSPQRLAGGGETQYFGPGTRLLVL.

The chain carries TRBV20-1 and TRBJ1-2, with no clear D. Trimming shortened V by 5 bases and J by 8 bases, and 15 bases separated the two germline ends. The CDR3 is made up of 12 amino acids. From germline, CDR1 is DFQATT and CDR2 SNEGSKA (reference sequence). For the CDR3, the DNA is TGCAGTGCTGCCCCTCCCGCGTCCGGCTACACCTTC. Its protein product is CSAAPPASGYTF.

The chain recombines TRBV28 with TRBJ2-5, with D possibly being TRBD1 or TRBD2 (5 bases each). Germline values: CDR1 MDHEN, CDR2 SYDVKM. Trimming removed 3 bases at V and 2 bases at J, with 10 bases between. The CDR3 contains 14 residues. The CDR3 DNA sequence: TGTGCCAGCAGTTTGGTAGGGGAGCAAGAGACCCAGTACTTC. This codes for CASSLVGEQETQYF.